Sequencing of this T cell receptor delta chain was carried out in a study of gamma-delta T cells after stem cell transplantation. TCRdb called clones anew from the RT-PCR reads with CATT. Seen here are fewer than 2,000 delta-chain clones, 1.7% observed once, and the top ten hold around 70%. The germline CDR1 and CDR2 sequences are GEAIGNYY and EKD. V lost 0 bases and J 0 bases, leaving 10 bases between the germline ends. The CDR3 extends over 15 amino acids. This clone was counted a few times. A far bigger clonotype differs at one base, so this is likely a read error. Other DNA variants within this sample encode the same CDR3.

The sample comprised gamma-delta T cells. This TCR came from a human donor. It is not recorded whose cells these are; they may come from a transplant donor. The J gene is TRDJ1, the V gene TRDV2; no definite D call. DNA for the CDR3: TGTGCCTGTGACACCGTATCCCAAAACACCGATAAACTCATCTTT. Translation gives CACDTVSQNTDKLIF.